This T cell receptor (beta chain) was recovered during a study of blood T cell repertoires in COVID-19. This table comes from immunoSEQ multiplex PCR, and its TCRdb copy is limited to in-frame clones, with some not included. The sample lists about 250,000 clones, 75% to 85% seen once, with roughly 4.6% in the top ten. The CDR3 sequence is 14 residues long. V dropped 5 bases and J dropped 5 bases, with 12 bases sitting between them. Germline V gives CDR1 SGHTA, CDR2 FQGNSA. The source material was peripheral blood. The V and J genes are TRBV7-2 and TRBJ2-2; a possible D gene is TRBD1 (5 bases). This sequence originates from a man aged 45 to 65 with COVID-19, enrolled during active disease. CDR3 loop: CASSQLAGTGELFF. The DNA for the CDR3 is TGTGCCAGCAGCCAACTTGCAGGGACCGGGGAGCTGTTTTTT.